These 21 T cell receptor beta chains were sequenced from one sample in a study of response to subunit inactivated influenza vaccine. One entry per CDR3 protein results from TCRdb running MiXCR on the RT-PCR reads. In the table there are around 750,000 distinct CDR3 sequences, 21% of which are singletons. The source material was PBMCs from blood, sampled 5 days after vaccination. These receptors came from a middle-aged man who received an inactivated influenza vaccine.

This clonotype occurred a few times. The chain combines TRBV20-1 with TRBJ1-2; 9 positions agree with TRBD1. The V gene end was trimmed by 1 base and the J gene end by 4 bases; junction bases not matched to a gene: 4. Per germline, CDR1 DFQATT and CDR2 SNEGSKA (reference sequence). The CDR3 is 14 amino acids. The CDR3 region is CSARARTGAYGYTF. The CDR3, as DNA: TGCAGTGCTAGAGCCCGGACAGGGGCCTATGGCTACACCTTC.

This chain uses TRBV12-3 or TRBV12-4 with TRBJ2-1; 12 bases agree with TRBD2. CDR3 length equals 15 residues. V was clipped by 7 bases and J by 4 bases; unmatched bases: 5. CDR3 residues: CASMFLAGGYNEQFF. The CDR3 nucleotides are TGTGCCAGCATGTTCCTAGCGGGGGGGTACAATGAGCAGTTCTTC.

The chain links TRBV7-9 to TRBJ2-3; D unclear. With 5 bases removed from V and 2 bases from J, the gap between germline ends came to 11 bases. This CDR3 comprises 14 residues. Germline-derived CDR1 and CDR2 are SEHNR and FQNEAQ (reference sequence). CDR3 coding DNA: TGTGCCAGCAGCCTCCCTCGCCCCACAGATACGCAGTATTTT. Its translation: CASSLPRPTDTQYF.

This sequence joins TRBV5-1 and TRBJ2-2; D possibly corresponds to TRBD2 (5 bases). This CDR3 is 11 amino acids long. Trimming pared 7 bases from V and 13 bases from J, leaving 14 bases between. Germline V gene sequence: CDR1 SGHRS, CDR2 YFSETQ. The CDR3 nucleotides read TGCGCCAGCGGGAGCGAAGGGTGGCTGTTTTTT. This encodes CASGSEGWLFF. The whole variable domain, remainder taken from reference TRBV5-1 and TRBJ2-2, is KAGVTQTPRYLIKTRGQQVTLSCSPISGHRSVSWYQQTPGQGLQFLFEYFSETQRNKGNFPGRFSGRQFSNSRSEMNVSTLELGDSALYLCASGSEGWLFFGEGSRLTVL.

CDR3 bases: TGTGCCAGCAGTGACACCCGGGCGCATCAGCCCCAGCATTTT. Its translation is CASSDTRAHQPQHF. The V gene is TRBV28, the J gene TRBJ1-5; D is uncertain. Trimming left V 5 bases short and J 5 bases short, with 13 bases between. CDR3 length: 14 amino acids. Germline lookup yields CDR1 MDHEN and CDR2 SYDVKM.

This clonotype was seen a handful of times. The CDR3 here is CASSLGATPINEQYF. The CDR3 coding sequence is TGCGCCAGCAGCTTGGGGGCTACCCCGATTAACGAGCAGTACTTC. The chain uses TRBV5-1 and TRBJ2-7; no clear D gene. Trimming took off 0 bases at V and 5 bases at J, with 15 bases between the two ends. This CDR3 comprises 15 residues. CDR1 is SGHRS and CDR2 is YFSETQ in the germline V gene.

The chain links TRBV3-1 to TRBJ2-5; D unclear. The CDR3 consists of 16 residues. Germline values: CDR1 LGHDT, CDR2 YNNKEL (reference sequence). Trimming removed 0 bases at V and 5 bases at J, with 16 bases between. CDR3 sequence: CASSQDLRLTLETQYF. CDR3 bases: TGTGCCAGCAGCCAAGATTTAAGACTTACGTTGGAGACCCAGTACTTC.

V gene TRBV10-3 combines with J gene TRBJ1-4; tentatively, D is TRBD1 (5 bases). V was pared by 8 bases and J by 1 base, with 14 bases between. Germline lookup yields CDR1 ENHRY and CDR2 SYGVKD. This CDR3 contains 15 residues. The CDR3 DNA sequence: TGTGCCATCTACCCCGGGGCAAAAACTAATGAAAAACTGTTTTTT. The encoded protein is CAIYPGAKTNEKLFF.

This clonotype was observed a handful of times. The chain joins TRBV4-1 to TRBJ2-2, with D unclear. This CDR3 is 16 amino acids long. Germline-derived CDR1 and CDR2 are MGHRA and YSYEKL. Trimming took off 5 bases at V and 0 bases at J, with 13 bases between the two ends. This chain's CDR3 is CASSGEVPANTGELFF. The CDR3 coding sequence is TGCGCCAGCAGCGGGGAAGTTCCCGCGAACACCGGGGAGCTGTTTTTT.

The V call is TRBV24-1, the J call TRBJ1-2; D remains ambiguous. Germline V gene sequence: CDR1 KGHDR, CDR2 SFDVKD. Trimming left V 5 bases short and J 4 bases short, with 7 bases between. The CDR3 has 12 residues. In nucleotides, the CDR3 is TGTGCCACCAGTGTCGGATCCTATGGCTACACCTTC. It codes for CATSVGSYGYTF.

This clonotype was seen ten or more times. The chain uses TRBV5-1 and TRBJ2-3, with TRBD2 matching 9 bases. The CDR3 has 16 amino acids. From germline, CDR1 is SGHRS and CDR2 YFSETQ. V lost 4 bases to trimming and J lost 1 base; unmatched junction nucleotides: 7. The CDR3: CASSLGTSRRTDTQYF. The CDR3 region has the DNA TGCGCCAGCAGCCTCGGGACTAGCAGACGCACAGATACGCAGTATTTT.

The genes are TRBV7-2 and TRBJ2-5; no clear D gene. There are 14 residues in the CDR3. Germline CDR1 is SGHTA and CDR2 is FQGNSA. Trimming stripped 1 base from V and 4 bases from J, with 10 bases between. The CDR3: CASSLVFVGETQYF. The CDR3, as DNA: TGTGCCAGCAGCTTAGTGTTCGTGGGAGAGACCCAGTACTTC.

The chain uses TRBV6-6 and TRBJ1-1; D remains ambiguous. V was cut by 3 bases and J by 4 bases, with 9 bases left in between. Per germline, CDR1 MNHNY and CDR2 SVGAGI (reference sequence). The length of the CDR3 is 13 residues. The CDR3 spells CASSYRTSTEAFF. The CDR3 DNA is TGTGCCAGCAGTTATAGGACGAGCACTGAAGCTTTCTTT.

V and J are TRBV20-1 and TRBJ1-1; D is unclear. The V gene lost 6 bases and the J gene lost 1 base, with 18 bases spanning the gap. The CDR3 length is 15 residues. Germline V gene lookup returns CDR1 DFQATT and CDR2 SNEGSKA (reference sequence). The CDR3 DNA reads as TGCAGTGCCCTCAAAGGGCGGACGGGGAACACTGAAGCTTTCTTT. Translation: CSALKGRTGNTEAFF.

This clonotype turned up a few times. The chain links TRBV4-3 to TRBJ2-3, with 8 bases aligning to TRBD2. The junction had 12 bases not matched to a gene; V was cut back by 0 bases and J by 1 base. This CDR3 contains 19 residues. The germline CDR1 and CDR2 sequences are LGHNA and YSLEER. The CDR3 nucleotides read TGCGCCAGCAGCCAAGACACGCGCCAACGGGGGGGGGGCACAGATACGCAGTATTTT. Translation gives CASSQDTRQRGGGTDTQYF.

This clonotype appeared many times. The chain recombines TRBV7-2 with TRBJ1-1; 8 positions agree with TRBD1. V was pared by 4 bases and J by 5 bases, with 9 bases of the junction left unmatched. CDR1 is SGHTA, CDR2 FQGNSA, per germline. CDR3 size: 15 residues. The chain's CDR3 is CASSWLDRGQTEAFF. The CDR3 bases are TGTGCCAGCAGCTGGCTCGACAGGGGTCAGACTGAAGCTTTCTTT.

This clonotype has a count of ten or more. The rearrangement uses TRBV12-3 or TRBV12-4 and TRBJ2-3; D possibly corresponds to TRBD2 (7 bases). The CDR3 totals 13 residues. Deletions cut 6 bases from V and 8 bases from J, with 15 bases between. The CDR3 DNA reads TGTGCCAGCAGCAAAAGAGGGGGGGGTACGCAGTATTTT. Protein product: CASSKRGGGTQYF.

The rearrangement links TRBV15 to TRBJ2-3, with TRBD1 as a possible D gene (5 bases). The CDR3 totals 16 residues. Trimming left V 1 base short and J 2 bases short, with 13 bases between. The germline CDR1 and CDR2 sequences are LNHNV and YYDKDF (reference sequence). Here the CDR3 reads CATSRGQWRSTDTQYF. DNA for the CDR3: TGTGCCACCAGCAGAGGACAGTGGAGATCCACAGATACGCAGTATTTT.

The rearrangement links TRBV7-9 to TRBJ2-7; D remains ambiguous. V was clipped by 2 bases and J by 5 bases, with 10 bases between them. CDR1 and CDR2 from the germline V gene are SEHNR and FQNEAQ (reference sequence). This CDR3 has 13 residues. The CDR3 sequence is CASSLIYGNEQYF. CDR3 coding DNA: TGTGCCAGCAGCTTAATTTATGGGAACGAGCAGTACTTC.

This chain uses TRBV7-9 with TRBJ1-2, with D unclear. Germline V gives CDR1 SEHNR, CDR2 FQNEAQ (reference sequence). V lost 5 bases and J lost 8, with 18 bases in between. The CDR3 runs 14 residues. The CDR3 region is CASSPNSAFQGYTF. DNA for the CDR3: TGTGCCAGCAGCCCAAATTCAGCCTTCCAGGGCTACACCTTC.

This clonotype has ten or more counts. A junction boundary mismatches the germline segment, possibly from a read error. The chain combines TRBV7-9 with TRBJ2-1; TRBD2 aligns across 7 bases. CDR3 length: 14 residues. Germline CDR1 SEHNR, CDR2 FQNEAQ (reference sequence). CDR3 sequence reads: CASSLAALYNEQFF. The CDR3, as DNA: TGTGCCAGCAGCCTAGCGGCCCTCTACAATGAGCAGTTCTTC.